This TCR beta chain was sequenced for a study of beta chain features in type 1 diabetes (dated by TCRdb to the late 2010s). With respect to the entire study: Patients and healthy donors did not differ in mean age, gender distribution, total cell number or subset yield. The study compared the TCRB repertoires of sorted circulating CD4+ T cell subsets in recently diagnosed type 1 diabetes patients with those in matched healthy donors. Across all samples, some 100,000,000 sorted cells were examined, and cell number per subset correlated strongly with RNA yield. Regulatory and stem cell-like memory subsets were obtained from only 8 patients and roughly eight healthy donors, while naive and central memory subsets were obtained from all 28 donors. Summary of the overall study and its limitations: In all four CD4+ subsets, TCRB CDR3 length was moderately but significantly shorter in type 1 diabetes patients. Naive, central memory and regulatory TCRB repertoires appeared to be more alike among patients than among healthy donors. PCR may preferentially amplify shorter templates, but because patient and control samples were amplified and corrected together, any resulting skew would affect both groups equally. Sequencing cDNA rather than genomic DNA could over-represent highly expressing activated cells, although activation and CD3 levels did not differ between groups. At VDJ recombination sites, patients with type 1 diabetes made fewer insertions and deleted more nucleotides, a pattern implying thymic rearrangement abnormalities. HLA sub-analyses involved small numbers of individuals, so any influence of HLA type on TCRB rearrangement remained unresolved.

CDR1 and CDR2, looked up from the germline V gene, are ENHRY and SYGVKD. The V end gives up 8 bases and the J end 5 bases, leaving 6 bases in the junction not matched to a gene. The CDR3 goes from the cysteine to the phenylalanine over 14 residues. Just the 42-base CDR3 DNA is kept, in frame starting at base 1. The entire amount of isolated RNA was reverse transcribed using the High Capacity cDNA Reverse Transcription Kit, so the sequenced TCRB transcripts were expressed ones. Deep immunoSEQ sequencing was performed on naive, central memory and regulatory T cell samples, with an average of roughly 4 million total reads per sample. Sorted cells were lysed in RLT buffer and RNA was extracted with DNase-treated RNeasy Micro or Mini kits, depending on cell number. To prevent cross-contamination, each cell subset was processed individually, whereas patient and healthy donor samples were processed jointly. The immunoSEQ multiplex PCR was used to amplify TCRB sequences from cDNA, yielding 87-bp fragments that span the CDR3 region. Sequencing of the amplicons was done on the Illumina HiSeq platform. Regarding the original processing steps: PCR bias was computationally corrected using synthetic template baselines, reads within Hamming distance 2 were collapsed, and singletons that could not be merged were discarded. Reads were aligned against IMGT so that V, D and J genes, CDR3 length and insertions or deletions at six rearrangement sites could be assigned. Within each subset, clonotype counts were normalized to sorted cell number, and only after that were true diversity and Gini coefficients computed with the tcR R package. The overlap coefficient, calculated on TCRB nucleotide sequences, was used to quantify repertoire sharing. Entries here come from immuneACCESS through TCRdb and include only in-frame sequences with V and J called. Some clones fail to appear in such tables; in the studies checked, an unresolved V gene covers under half of the shortfall, and the cause of the remainder is unknown. The V and J calls and the clone size are those of that table, but D and trimming were determined from the DNA. The sample includes roughly 290,000 clones, with 7% to 9% observed a single time. Of the sample, 1% is held by the ten largest clones.

Each donor gave one peripheral blood draw, around 0.12 L on average, collected into heparinised tubes. A BD FACSAria II was used to sort naive, central memory, regulatory and stem cell-like memory CD4+ T cells with a panel that included CD45RO, CCR7, CD25, CD127, CD95 and CD27. Purity was above 95% for every sorted population. Right away, PBMCs were isolated by Lymphoprep density gradient centrifugation and were stained directly, with no culture step. To minimize batch effects, samples were stained and sorted in pairs, one healthy donor with one patient per experiment. With respect to this clone: Its recognized antigen is unknown. The sample holds no much larger clone one base away, and base qualities are not on file.

This TCR derives from a woman aged 18-29 years in good health. The sample taken for sequencing was central memory CD4+ T cells from blood. The chain links TRBV10-3 with TRBJ2-2, with TRBD1 identical over 9 junction bases. DNA sequence: TGTGCCATCGGGGGACAGGGCGGAACCGGGGAGCTGTTTTTT. Its amino acids are CAIGGQGGTGELFF.